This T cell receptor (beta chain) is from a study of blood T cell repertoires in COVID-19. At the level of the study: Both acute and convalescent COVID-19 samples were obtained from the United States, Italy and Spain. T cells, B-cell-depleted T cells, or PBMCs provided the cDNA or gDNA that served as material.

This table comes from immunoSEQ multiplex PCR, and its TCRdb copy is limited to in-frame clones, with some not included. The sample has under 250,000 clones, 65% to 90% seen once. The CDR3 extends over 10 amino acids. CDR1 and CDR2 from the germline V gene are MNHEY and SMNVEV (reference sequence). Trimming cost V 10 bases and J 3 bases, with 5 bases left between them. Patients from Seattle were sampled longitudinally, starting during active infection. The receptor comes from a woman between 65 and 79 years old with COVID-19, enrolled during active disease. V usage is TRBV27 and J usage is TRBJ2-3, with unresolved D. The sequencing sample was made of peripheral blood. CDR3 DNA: TGTGCCACGGGTACAGATACGCAGTATTTT. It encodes CATGTDTQYF.